The subject of this entry is one T cell receptor (beta chain). Antigen: not known. The data originate from a study of OX40 agonist ivuxolimab in advanced cancers. Study-level points and caveats: Among the lowest levels of clonal expansion were found in partial responders at 0.1-3.0 mg/kg.

CDR1 SGHTA and CDR2 FQGNSA come from the germline V gene. The CDR3 has 14 residues. Trimming left V 4 bases short and J 5 bases short, with 14 bases between. Produced via immunoSEQ multiplex PCR; TCRdb's table is partial and in-frame only. The sample records some 39,000 clones, roughly 81% being singletons. This receptor was obtained from an adult with an advanced solid tumor such as melanoma, head and neck, liver or kidney cancer. The gene calls are TRBV7-2 and TRBJ2-5; maybe TRBD2 (5 bases). Specimen: CD4+ or CD8+ T cells sorted from blood, collected in a trial of the OX40 agonist ivuxolimab. The CDR3 here is CASSSSSYSETQYF. CDR3 nucleotides: TGTGCCAGCAGCTCCTCTAGCTATTCGGAGACCCAGTACTTC.